Only a few counts were recorded for the clone carrying this T cell receptor (beta chain). The antigen is undetermined. The entry originates in a study of response to subunit inactivated influenza vaccine. TCRdb itself ran the RT-PCR reads through MiXCR, one entry per CDR3 protein. Altogether 450,000 to 600,000 distinct CDR3 sequences are present, about 7.2% being singletons, with the ten largest covering 13%. Notes on the study in general: A suggestion made by the authors is that each seasonal influenza vaccination recruits few new T cells.

Looked up from germline, CDR1 is SGHTA and CDR2 is FQGNSA. V was trimmed by 6 bases and J by 0 bases, leaving 12 bases between them. The CDR3 runs to 15 residues. This sequence originates from a man aged 50 to 69 who received an inactivated influenza vaccine. Material: PBMCs from blood, obtained less than 30 months after vaccination. The chain carries TRBV7-2 and TRBJ1-5; perhaps TRBD1 as D (5 bases). The CDR3 reads CASSWGENSNQPQHF. The CDR3 coding sequence is TGTGCCAGCAGTTGGGGGGAAAATAGCAATCAGCCCCAGCATTTT.